The 15 T cell receptor beta chains in this list originate from one sample, sequenced in a study of control samples from healthy donors and cancer patients. The repertoire was sequenced with immunoSEQ multiplex PCR; TCRdb's copy has only in-frame clones and lacks some. The sample consists of 170,000 or so clones, just under 95% of them appearing once. The sequenced sample consisted of blood. These receptors all come from a man aged 18 to 35 in good health.

The chain combines TRBV28 with TRBJ1-2; D is undetermined. V lost 5 bases, J lost 8 bases, and 15 bases lay in between. CDR3 length equals 13 residues. Germline V gene lookup returns CDR1 MDHEN and CDR2 SYDVKM. The CDR3 nucleotides are TGTGCCAGCAGTATTCCGTCCAGTGAGGGCTACACCTTC. The encoded protein is CASSIPSSEGYTF.

The chain is built from TRBV5-6 and TRBJ1-1; D unclear. Germline CDR1 SGHDT, CDR2 YYEEEE. The germline V and J ends were trimmed by 4 bases and 8 bases, with 15 bases remaining between them. The CDR3 is 13 residues long. In nucleotides, the CDR3 is TGTGCCAGCAGCGGCTGGGGTTTTATAGAAGCTTTCTTT. Residues: CASSGWGFIEAFF.

DNA of the CDR3: TGTGCCAGCAGGACAGGGGGAAATCCTGGCTACACCTTC. Amino acids: CASRTGGNPGYTF. The rearrangement uses TRBV6-5 and TRBJ1-2; 9 nucleotides align to TRBD1. J gave up 7 bases and V 6 bases, and 6 bases lay outside the gene matches. This CDR3 contains 13 residues. Germline V CDR1 and CDR2: MNHEY, SVGAGI.

This chain joins TRBV28 and TRBJ1-5; D possibly corresponds to TRBD1 (5 bases). Per germline, CDR1 MDHEN and CDR2 SYDVKM. The CDR3 sequence is 15 residues long. V lost 6 bases, J lost 0 bases, and 12 bases lay in between. Here the CDR3 DNA reads TGTGCCAGCAGACTCCAGGGTTATAGCAATCAGCCCCAGCATTTT. This sequence encodes CASRLQGYSNQPQHF.

The chain uses TRBV29-1 and TRBJ1-1; a possible D gene is TRBD1 (5 bases). The CDR3 runs 14 residues. Trimming took 6 bases from V and 4 from J, leaving 18 bases between them. CDR1 is SQVTM and CDR2 is ANQGSEA in the germline V gene. CDR3 amino acids: CSVLKQEVSTEAFF. The CDR3, as DNA: TGCAGCGTCCTCAAACAGGAGGTGAGCACTGAAGCTTTCTTT.

This rearrangement joins TRBV12-5 to TRBJ1-2; unclear D gene. The CDR3 sequence is 13 residues long. Per germline, CDR1 LGHNT and CDR2 FRNRAP. With 5 bases removed from V and 0 bases from J, the gap between germline ends came to 7 bases. Here the CDR3 reads CASGPLSNYGYTF. Written as DNA, the CDR3 is TGTGCTAGTGGTCCGCTGTCTAACTATGGCTACACCTTC.

This chain joins TRBV5-6 and TRBJ2-1; 7 bases fit TRBD2. Trimming cost V 4 bases and J 4 bases; bases outside gene matches: 11. From germline, CDR1 is SGHDT and CDR2 YYEEEE. The CDR3 covers 16 residues. The DNA for the CDR3 is TGTGCCAGCAGCACCCCAAGCGGGGCCCAATACAATGAGCAGTTCTTC. This translates into CASSTPSGAQYNEQFF.

The chain employs TRBV28 and TRBJ1-2; D gene uncertain. V gave up 8 bases and J gave up 7 bases, with 11 bases separating them. The V gene's germline CDR1 is MDHEN and CDR2 SYDVKM. CDR3 length equals 11 residues. As DNA, the CDR3 is TGTGCCAGCGCCTACAGCATTGGCTACACCTTC. Protein: CASAYSIGYTF.

The chain links TRBV10-2 to TRBJ2-1; D is perhaps TRBD2 (7 bases). V gave up 3 bases and J gave up 0 bases, with 12 bases separating them. This CDR3 comprises 16 residues. CDR1 and CDR2 from the germline V gene are WSHSY and SAAADI. For the CDR3, the DNA is TGCGCCAGCAGTGATAGAAGGGGGGGCTCCTACAATGAGCAGTTCTTC. Translated, it gives CASSDRRGGSYNEQFF.

The chain couples TRBV5-1 to TRBJ1-2; TRBD1 agrees at 9 bases. In germline, CDR1 is SGHRS, CDR2 YFSETQ. V shed 7 bases and J 6 bases; nucleotides not matched to a gene: 7. The length of the CDR3 is 13 residues. CDR3 DNA: TGCGCCAGCGGGGGACAGGGAGGGAATGGCTACACCTTC. The encoded protein is CASGGQGGNGYTF.

This chain joins TRBV5-8 and TRBJ2-1, with unresolved D. The germline CDR1 and CDR2 sequences are SGHTS and YDEGEE. The V and J ends lost 0 bases and 0 bases respectively, with 7 bases between them. CDR3 length: 15 amino acids. CDR3 amino acids: CASSLGVSSYNEQFF. CDR3 bases: TGTGCCAGCAGCTTGGGGGTTAGCTCCTACAATGAGCAGTTCTTC.

The V call is TRBV6-6, the J call TRBJ2-3; tentative D call: TRBD2 (6 bases). V was pared by 0 bases and J by 2 bases, with 9 bases between. The length of the CDR3 is 15 residues. Germline CDR1 is MNHNY and CDR2 is SVGAGI (reference sequence). For the CDR3, the DNA is TGTGCCAGCAGTTACTCTCGGGGGTCCACAGATACGCAGTATTTT. Amino acids: CASSYSRGSTDTQYF.

This sequence joins TRBV12-5 and TRBJ2-3, with D possibly matching TRBD1 (6 bases). V dropped 0 bases and J dropped 6 bases, with 19 bases sitting between them. Germline V gene sequence: CDR1 LGHNT, CDR2 FRNRAP. CDR3 length equals 17 residues. For the CDR3, the DNA is TGTGCTAGTGGTTTGGTATTGGGGACAAACCCCGGGGATACGCAGTATTTT. Its protein product is CASGLVLGTNPGDTQYF.

The sample holds one count of this clone. This chain joins TRBV18 and TRBJ1-2; weak D call: TRBD1 (5 bases). Germline assignment: CDR1 KGHSH and CDR2 LQKENI. The CDR3 sequence is 15 residues long. The V end was cut by 0 bases, the J end by 7 bases, with 15 bases between. CDR3 residues: CASSPPQRGRGGYTF. The CDR3 DNA reads as TGTGCCAGCTCACCACCGCAAAGGGGCCGGGGTGGCTACACCTTC.

This chain uses TRBV6-5 with TRBJ2-1; TRBD2 aligns across 7 bases. Unmatched junction bases numbered 6, after V lost 1 base and J lost 9 bases. Germline V gene sequence: CDR1 MNHEY, CDR2 SVGAGI. The CDR3 extends over 14 amino acids. CDR3 region: CASSYLGGRAEQFF. DNA of the CDR3: TGTGCCAGCAGTTACTTGGGGGGGAGGGCTGAGCAGTTCTTC.